These 2 T cell receptor beta chains were sequenced from one sample in a study of monozygotic twins with inflammatory bowel disease. TCRdb reprocessed the 5' RACE reads, keeping one entry per CDR3 protein, no DNA. The data include around 410,000 distinct CDR3 sequences; the top ten clones carry more than 2%. Material: blood. The source of these receptors is a human donor with ulcerative colitis or Crohn's disease, or a healthy co-twin of an affected twin (not recorded which).

The rearrangement joins TRBV6-4 to TRBJ1-5. The CDR3 has 13 residues. CDR1 and CDR2 from the germline V gene are MRHNA and SNTAGT. The CDR3 region is CASSGTVGQPQHF.

The chain couples TRBV13 to TRBJ2-7; the TCRdb D gene call, TRBD2, has no DNA to confirm it. The CDR3 sequence is 12 residues long. Germline-derived CDR1 and CDR2 are PRHDT and FYEKMQ (reference sequence). The CDR3 protein is CASSAGASGKYF.